This T cell receptor (beta chain) was retrieved from a study of cytomegalovirus exposure and HLA in healthy donors. Study-level points and caveats: The study flagged about 150 TCR beta chains as cytomegalovirus-associated.

As regards this clone: Its antigen is not identified.

Primers for the PCR totalled 60 Vbeta and 13 Jbeta. Data came from immunoSEQ multiplex PCR; TCRdb stores just in-frame clones and leaves some out. The repertoire consists of 160,000 or so clones, with around 84% occurring once and the leading ten covering around 8%. The donors gave bone marrow, and they were healthy. V dropped 5 bases and J dropped 2; count of bases not matched to a gene: 4. The germline CDR1 and CDR2 sequences are SGHVS and FQNEAQ. The CDR3 extends over 15 amino acids. This clonotype originated in a male donor in good health and CMV-seropositive. The chain recombines TRBV7-8 with TRBJ1-5, with 9 bases that match TRBD1. The material sequenced was PBMCs. CDR3 protein: CASSPRTGGNQPQHF. The CDR3 coding sequence is TGTGCCAGCAGCCCCCGGACAGGGGGCAATCAGCCCCAGCATTTT.